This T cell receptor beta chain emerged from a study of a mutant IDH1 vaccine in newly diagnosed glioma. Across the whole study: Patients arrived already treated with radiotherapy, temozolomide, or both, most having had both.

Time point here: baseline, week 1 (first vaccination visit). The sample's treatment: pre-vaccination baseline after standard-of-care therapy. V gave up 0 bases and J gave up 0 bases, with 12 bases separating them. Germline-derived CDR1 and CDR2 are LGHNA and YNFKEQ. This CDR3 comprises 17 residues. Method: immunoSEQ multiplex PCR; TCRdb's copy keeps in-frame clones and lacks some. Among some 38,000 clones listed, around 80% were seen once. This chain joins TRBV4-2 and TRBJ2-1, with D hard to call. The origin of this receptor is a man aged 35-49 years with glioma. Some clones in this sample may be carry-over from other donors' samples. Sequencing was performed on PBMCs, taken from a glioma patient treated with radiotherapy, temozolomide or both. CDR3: CASSQEIGSSSYNEQFF. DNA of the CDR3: TGTGCCAGCAGCCAAGAAATAGGCTCCAGCTCCTACAATGAGCAGTTCTTC.